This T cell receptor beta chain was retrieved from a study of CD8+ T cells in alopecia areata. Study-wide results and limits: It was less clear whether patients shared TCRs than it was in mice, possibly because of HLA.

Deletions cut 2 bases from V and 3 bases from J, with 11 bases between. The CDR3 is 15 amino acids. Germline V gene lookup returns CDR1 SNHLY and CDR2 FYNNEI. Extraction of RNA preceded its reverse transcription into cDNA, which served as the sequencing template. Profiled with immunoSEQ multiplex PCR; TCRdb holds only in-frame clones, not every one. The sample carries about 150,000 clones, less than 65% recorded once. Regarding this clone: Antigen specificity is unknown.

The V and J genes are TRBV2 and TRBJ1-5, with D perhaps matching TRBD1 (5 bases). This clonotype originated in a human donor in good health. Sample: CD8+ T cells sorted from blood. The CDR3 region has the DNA TGTGCCAGCAGTGAACGGGGGGGTCCCAATCAGCCCCAGCATTTT. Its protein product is CASSERGGPNQPQHF.